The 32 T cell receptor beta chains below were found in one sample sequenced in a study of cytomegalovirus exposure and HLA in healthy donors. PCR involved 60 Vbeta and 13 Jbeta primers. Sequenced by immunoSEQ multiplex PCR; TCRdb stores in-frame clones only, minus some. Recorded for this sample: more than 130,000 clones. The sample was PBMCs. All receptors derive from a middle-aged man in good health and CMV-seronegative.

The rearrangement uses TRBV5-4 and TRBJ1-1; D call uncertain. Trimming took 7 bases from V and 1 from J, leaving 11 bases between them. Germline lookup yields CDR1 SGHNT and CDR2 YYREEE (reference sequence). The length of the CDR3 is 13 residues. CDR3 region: CASGLTQNTEAFF. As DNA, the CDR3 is TGTGCCAGCGGCCTTACACAGAACACTGAAGCTTTCTTT.

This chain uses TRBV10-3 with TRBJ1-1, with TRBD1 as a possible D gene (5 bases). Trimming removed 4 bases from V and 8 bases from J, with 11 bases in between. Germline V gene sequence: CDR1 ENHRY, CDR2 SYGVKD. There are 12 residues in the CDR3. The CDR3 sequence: CAISVGGFEAFF. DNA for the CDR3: TGTGCCATCAGTGTGGGGGGGTTCGAAGCTTTCTTT.

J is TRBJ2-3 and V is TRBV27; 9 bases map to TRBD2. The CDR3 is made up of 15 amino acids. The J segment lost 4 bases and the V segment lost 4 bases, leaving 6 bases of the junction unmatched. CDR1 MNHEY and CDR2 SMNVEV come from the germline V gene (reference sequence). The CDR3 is CASSSGTSWADTQYF. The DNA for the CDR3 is TGTGCCAGCAGTTCCGGGACTAGCTGGGCAGATACGCAGTATTTT.

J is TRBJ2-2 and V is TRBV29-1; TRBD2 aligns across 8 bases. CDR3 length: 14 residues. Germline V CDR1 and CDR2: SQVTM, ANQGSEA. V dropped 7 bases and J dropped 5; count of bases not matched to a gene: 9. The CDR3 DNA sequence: TGCAGCGGGGCGCAGACTAGCGATACCGGGGAGCTGTTTTTT. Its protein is CSGAQTSDTGELFF.

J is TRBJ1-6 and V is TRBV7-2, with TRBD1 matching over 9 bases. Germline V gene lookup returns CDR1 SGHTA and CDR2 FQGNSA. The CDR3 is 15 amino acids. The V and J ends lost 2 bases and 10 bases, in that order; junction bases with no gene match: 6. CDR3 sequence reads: CASSLIGQGYSPLHF. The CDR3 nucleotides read TGTGCCAGCAGCTTAATAGGACAGGGGTACTCACCCCTCCACTTT.

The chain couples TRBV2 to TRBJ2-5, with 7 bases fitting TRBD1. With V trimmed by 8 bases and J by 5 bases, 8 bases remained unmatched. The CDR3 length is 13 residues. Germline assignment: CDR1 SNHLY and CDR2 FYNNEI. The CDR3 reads CASGRTGGETQYF. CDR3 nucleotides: TGTGCCAGCGGCCGGACAGGCGGGGAGACCCAGTACTTC.

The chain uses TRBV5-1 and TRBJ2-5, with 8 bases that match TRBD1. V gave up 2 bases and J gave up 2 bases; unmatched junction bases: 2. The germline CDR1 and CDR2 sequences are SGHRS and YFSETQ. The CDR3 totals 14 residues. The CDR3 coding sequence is TGCGCCAGCAGCTTAAACAGGGGGCAAGAGACCCAGTACTTC. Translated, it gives CASSLNRGQETQYF.

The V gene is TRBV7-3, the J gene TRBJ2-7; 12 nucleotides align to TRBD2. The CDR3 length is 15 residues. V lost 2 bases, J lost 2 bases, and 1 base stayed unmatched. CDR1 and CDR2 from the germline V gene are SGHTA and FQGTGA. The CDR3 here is CASSLLAGGPYEQYF. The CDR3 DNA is TGTGCCAGCAGCTTACTAGCGGGGGGGCCCTACGAGCAGTACTTC.

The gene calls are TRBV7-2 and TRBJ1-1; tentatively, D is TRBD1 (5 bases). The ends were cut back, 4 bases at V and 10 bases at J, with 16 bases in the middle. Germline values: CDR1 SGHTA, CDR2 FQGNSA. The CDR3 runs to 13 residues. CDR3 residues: CASSWGTLLGAFF. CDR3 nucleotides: TGTGCCAGCAGCTGGGGGACTCTCTTGGGAGCTTTCTTT.

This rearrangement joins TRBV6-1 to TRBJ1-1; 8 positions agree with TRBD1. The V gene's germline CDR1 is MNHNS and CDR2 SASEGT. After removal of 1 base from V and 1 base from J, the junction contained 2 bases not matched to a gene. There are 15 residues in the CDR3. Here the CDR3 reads CASSEGTGTNTEAFF. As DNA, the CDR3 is TGTGCCAGCAGTGAAGGGACAGGGACGAACACTGAAGCTTTCTTT.

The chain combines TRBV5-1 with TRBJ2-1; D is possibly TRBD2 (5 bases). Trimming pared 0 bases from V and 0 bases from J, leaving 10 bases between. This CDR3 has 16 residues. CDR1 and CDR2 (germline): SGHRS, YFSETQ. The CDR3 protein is CASSLVGESSYNEQFF. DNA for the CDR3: TGCGCCAGCAGCTTGGTCGGGGAGAGCTCCTACAATGAGCAGTTCTTC.

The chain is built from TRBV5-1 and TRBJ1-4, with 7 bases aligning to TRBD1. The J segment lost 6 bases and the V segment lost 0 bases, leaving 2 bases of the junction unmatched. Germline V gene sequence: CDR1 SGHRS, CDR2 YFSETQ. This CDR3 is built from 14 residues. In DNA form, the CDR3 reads TGCGCCAGCAGCTTGGGCAGGGGGGATGAAAAACTGTTTTTT. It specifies CASSLGRGDEKLFF.

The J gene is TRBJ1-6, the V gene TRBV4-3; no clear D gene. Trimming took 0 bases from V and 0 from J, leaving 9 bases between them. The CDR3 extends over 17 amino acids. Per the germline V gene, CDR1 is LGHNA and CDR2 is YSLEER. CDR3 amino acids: CASSQEDKSSYNSPLHF. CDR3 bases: TGCGCCAGCAGCCAAGAAGATAAGAGCTCCTATAATTCACCCCTCCACTTT.

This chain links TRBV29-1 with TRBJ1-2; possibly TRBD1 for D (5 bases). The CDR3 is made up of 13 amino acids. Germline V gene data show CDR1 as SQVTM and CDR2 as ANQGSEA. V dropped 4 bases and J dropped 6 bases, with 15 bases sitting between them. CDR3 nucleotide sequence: TGCAGCGTTGTGTCAGGGAGGTTGGATGGCTACACCTTC. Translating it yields CSVVSGRLDGYTF. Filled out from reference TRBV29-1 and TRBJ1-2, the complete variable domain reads SAVISQKPSRDICQRGTSLTIQCQVDSQVTMMFWYRQQPGQSLTLIATANQGSEATYESGFVIDKFPISRPNLTFSTLTVSNMSPEDSSIYLCSVVSGRLDGYTFGSGTRLTVV.

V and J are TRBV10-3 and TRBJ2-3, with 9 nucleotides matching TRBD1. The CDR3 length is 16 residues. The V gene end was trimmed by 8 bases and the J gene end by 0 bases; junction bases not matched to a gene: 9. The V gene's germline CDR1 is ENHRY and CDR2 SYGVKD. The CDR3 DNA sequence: TGTGCCATCGGATACAGGGGGCGAGTTAGCACAGATACGCAGTATTTT. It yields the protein CAIGYRGRVSTDTQYF.

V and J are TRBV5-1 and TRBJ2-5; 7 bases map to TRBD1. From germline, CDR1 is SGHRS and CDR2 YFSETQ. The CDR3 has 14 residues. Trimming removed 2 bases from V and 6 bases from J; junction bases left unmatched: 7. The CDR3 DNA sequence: TGCGCCAGCAGCTTCGGGACAGCGTCGCAGACCCAGTACTTC. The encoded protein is CASSFGTASQTQYF.

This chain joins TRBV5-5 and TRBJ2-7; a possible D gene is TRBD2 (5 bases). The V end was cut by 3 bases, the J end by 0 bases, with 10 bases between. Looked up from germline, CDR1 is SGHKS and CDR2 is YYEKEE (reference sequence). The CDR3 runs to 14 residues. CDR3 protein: CASSSGGYSYEQYF. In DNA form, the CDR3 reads TGTGCCAGCAGCTCTGGCGGGTACTCCTACGAGCAGTACTTC.

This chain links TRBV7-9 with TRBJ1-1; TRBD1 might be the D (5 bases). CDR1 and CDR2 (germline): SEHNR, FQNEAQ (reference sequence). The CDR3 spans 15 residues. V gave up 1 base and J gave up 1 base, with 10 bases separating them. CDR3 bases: TGTGCCAGCAGCTTAGGTGGGGCTTCGAACACTGAAGCTTTCTTT. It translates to CASSLGGASNTEAFF.

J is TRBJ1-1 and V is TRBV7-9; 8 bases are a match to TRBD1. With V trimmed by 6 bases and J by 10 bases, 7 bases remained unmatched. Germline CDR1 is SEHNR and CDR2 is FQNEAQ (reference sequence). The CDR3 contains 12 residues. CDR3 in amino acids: CASRIGQGVAFF. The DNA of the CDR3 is TGTGCCAGCAGGATTGGACAGGGTGTAGCTTTCTTT.

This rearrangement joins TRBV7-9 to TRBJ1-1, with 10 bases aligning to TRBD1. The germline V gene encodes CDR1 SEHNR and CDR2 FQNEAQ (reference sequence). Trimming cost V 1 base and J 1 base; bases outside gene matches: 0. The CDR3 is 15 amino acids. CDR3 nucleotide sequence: TGTGCCAGCAGCTTAGGGACAGGGGGGAACACTGAAGCTTTCTTT. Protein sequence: CASSLGTGGNTEAFF.

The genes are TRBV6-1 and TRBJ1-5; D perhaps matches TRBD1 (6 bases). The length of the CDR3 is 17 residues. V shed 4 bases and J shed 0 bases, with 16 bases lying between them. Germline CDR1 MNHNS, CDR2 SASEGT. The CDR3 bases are TGTGCCAGCAGTGCTCCGGGACAAGAATATAGCAATCAGCCCCAGCATTTT. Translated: CASSAPGQEYSNQPQHF.

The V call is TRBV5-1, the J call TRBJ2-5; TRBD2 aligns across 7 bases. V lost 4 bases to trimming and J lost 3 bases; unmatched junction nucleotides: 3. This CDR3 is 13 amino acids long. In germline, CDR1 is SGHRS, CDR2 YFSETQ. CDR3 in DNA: TGCGCCAGCAGCCTGGGGGGGGAAGAGACCCAGTACTTC. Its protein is CASSLGGEETQYF.

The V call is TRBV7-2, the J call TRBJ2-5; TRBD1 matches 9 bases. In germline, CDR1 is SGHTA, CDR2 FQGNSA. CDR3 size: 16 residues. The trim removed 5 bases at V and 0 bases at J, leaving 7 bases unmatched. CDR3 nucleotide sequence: TGTGCCAGCAGCGCGCGGACAGGGGCCAACCAAGAGACCCAGTACTTC. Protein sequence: CASSARTGANQETQYF.

Here the CDR3 reads CASSVGSGNYGYTF. CDR3 bases: TGTGCCAGCAGCGTAGGTTCAGGGAACTATGGCTACACCTTC. The genes are TRBV9 and TRBJ1-2; perhaps TRBD1 as D (5 bases). Germline CDR1 reads SGDLS; CDR2 reads YYNGEE. The CDR3 contains 14 residues. V lost 0 bases and J 2 bases, leaving 8 bases between the germline ends.

CDR3 residues: CAISEEEGRRDTQYF. The DNA of the CDR3 is TGTGCCATCAGTGAGGAGGAGGGCCGACGGGATACGCAGTATTTT. The rearrangement links TRBV10-3 to TRBJ2-3, with D possibly TRBD2 on 6 matching bases. Germline V gene lookup returns CDR1 ENHRY and CDR2 SYGVKD. This CDR3 has 15 amino acids. V lost 2 bases, J lost 6 bases, and 15 bases lay in between.

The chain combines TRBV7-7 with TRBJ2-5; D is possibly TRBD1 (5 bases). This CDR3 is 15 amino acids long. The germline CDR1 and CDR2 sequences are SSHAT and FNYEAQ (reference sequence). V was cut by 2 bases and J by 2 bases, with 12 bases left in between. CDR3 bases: TGTGCCAGCAGCTTAACTGGGGCCTTACAAGAGACCCAGTACTTC. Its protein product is CASSLTGALQETQYF.

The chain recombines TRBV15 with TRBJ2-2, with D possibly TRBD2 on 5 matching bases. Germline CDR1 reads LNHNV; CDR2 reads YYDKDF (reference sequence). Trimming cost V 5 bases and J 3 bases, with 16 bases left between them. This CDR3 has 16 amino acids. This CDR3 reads CATSGIPSWDTGELFF. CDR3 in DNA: TGTGCCACCAGCGGAATACCTAGCTGGGACACCGGGGAGCTGTTTTTT.

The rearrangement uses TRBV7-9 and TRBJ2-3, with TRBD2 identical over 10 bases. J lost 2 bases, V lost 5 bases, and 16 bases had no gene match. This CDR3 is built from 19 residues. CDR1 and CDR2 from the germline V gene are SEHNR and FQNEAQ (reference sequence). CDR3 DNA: TGTGCCAGCAGCCCGACGATAGCGGGGGGTACGGTCCTCACAGATACGCAGTATTTT. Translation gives CASSPTIAGGTVLTDTQYF.

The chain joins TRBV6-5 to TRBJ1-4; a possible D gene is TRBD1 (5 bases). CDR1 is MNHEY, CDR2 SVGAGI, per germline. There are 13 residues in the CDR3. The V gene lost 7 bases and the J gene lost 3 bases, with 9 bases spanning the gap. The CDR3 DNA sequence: TGTGCCAGCAAGGGGCAGCCTAATGAAAAACTGTTTTTT. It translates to CASKGQPNEKLFF.

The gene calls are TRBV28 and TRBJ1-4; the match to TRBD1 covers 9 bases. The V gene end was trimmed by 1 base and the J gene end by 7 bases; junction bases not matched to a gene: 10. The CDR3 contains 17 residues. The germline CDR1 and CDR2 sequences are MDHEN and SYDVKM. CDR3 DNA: TGTGCCAGCAGTTTATACCCGGACAGGGGCGGGTCTGAAAAACTGTTTTTT. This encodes CASSLYPDRGGSEKLFF.

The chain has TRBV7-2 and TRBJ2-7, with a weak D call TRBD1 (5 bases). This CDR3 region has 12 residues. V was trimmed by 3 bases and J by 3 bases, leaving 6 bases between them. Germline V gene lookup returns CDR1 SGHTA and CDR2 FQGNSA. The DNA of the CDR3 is TGTGCCAGCAGCTTGGACAACTACGAGCAGTACTTC. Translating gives CASSLDNYEQYF.

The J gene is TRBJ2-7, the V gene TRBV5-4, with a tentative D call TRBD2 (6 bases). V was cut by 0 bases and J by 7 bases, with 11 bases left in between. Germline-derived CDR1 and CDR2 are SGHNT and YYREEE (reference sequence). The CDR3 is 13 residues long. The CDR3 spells CASSLAGVGEQYF. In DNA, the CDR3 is TGTGCCAGCAGCTTGGCGGGGGTCGGGGAGCAGTACTTC.